This passage covers 32 T cell receptor beta chains from one sample sequenced in a study of blood T cell repertoires in COVID-19. The assay was immunoSEQ multiplex PCR, and TCRdb's table has in-frame clones only and misses some. The sample has some 95,000 clones; around three quarters are singletons. Material: peripheral blood. The receptor source for this set is a middle-aged man who had recovered from COVID-19.

The genes are TRBV5-5 and TRBJ2-7; D is possibly TRBD1 (6 bases). V lost 3 bases to trimming and J lost 3 bases, with 19 bases between them. Germline CDR1 and CDR2: SGHKS and YYEKEE (reference sequence). The CDR3 sequence is 16 residues long. CDR3 sequence (DNA): TGTGCCAGCAGCTCATCGACAGGACTCGGCGGCTACGAGCAGTACTTC. It encodes CASSSSTGLGGYEQYF.

The chain employs TRBV6-5 and TRBJ1-1, with TRBD1 matching over 8 bases. Unmatched junction bases numbered 5, after V lost 4 bases and J lost 1 base. The CDR3 runs 15 residues. CDR1 is MNHEY and CDR2 is SVGAGI in the germline V gene. This chain's CDR3 is CASSSPGTGNTEAFF. Written as DNA, the CDR3 is TGTGCCAGCAGTTCCCCCGGGACAGGGAACACTGAAGCTTTCTTT.

The chain employs TRBV5-1 and TRBJ2-3; 7 nucleotides match TRBD1. Germline V gives CDR1 SGHRS, CDR2 YFSETQ. The CDR3 covers 15 residues. J gave up 0 bases and V 0 bases, and 1 base lay outside the gene matches. CDR3 amino acids: CASSLEGQSTDTQYF. CDR3 bases: TGCGCCAGCAGCTTGGAGGGACAGAGCACAGATACGCAGTATTTT. The whole variable domain, filled in from reference TRBV5-1 and TRBJ2-3, reads KAGVTQTPRYLIKTRGQQVTLSCSPISGHRSVSWYQQTPGQGLQFLFEYFSETQRNKGNFPGRFSGRQFSNSRSEMNVSTLELGDSALYLCASSLEGQSTDTQYFGPGTRLTVL.

The chain recombines TRBV5-4 with TRBJ2-2; TRBD2 aligns across 12 bases. Losses at the gene ends were 4 bases for V and 6 bases for J; bases not matched to a gene: 4. Germline CDR1 and CDR2: SGHNT and YYREEE (reference sequence). CDR3 length: 15 amino acids. This chain's CDR3 is CASSPGTSGSGELFF. The CDR3 DNA reads as TGTGCCAGCAGCCCCGGGACTAGCGGGTCCGGGGAGCTGTTTTTT.

The chain employs TRBV30 and TRBJ1-1; TRBD1 aligns across 9 bases. The ends lost 5 bases at V and 3 bases at J; junction bases unmatched: 7. This CDR3 contains 14 residues. Germline V gene sequence: CDR1 GTSNPN, CDR2 SVGIG (reference sequence). The CDR3, as DNA: TGTGCCTGGTCCGGGACAGGGCGATACACTGAAGCTTTCTTT. Its translation is CAWSGTGRYTEAFF.

The chain joins TRBV19 to TRBJ2-2; TRBD1 might be the D (5 bases). The V gene's germline CDR1 is LNHDA and CDR2 SQIVND (reference sequence). This CDR3 region has 16 residues. V dropped 2 bases and J dropped 0 bases, with 10 bases sitting between them. CDR3 in amino acids: CASSIIPGTNTGELFF. CDR3 nucleotides: TGTGCCAGTAGTATAATCCCAGGGACGAACACCGGGGAGCTGTTTTTT.

The V and J genes are TRBV13 and TRBJ1-5; no firm D call. Germline loops: CDR1 PRHDT, CDR2 FYEKMQ (reference sequence). The CDR3 totals 14 residues. The V and J ends lost 5 bases and 3 bases respectively, with 11 bases between them. The CDR3 DNA follows: TGTGCCAGCAGCAGCCGGAGGGACAATCAGCCCCAGCATTTT. It yields the protein CASSSRRDNQPQHF.

The chain is built from TRBV24-1 and TRBJ2-3, with a tentative D call TRBD1 (5 bases). Trimming took off 0 bases at V and 8 bases at J, with 14 bases between the two ends. Germline V lookup: CDR1 KGHDR, CDR2 SFDVKD. The CDR3 spans 15 residues. The CDR3 loop reads CATSDLRLRQGTQYF. The CDR3 DNA sequence: TGTGCCACCAGTGATTTGCGACTTAGGCAGGGTACGCAGTATTTT.

The chain has TRBV5-4 and TRBJ1-1; D may be TRBD1 (6 bases). This CDR3 is built from 14 residues. With 7 bases removed from V and 5 bases from J, the gap between germline ends came to 18 bases. Germline V lookup: CDR1 SGHNT, CDR2 YYREEE (reference sequence). The chain's CDR3 is CASSIQGQGTEAFF. The CDR3 DNA follows: TGTGCCAGCTCGATACAGGGTCAGGGAACTGAAGCTTTCTTT.

The chain combines TRBV5-1 with TRBJ2-5; D is undetermined. Germline CDR1 and CDR2: SGHRS and YFSETQ. The CDR3 has 12 residues. Trimming took 1 base from V and 4 from J, leaving 5 bases between them. CDR3 sequence reads: CASSLLAETQYF. The CDR3 bases are TGCGCCAGCAGCTTGTTAGCAGAGACCCAGTACTTC. Drawing the rest from reference TRBV5-1 and TRBJ2-5, the complete variable domain is KAGVTQTPRYLIKTRGQQVTLSCSPISGHRSVSWYQQTPGQGLQFLFEYFSETQRNKGNFPGRFSGRQFSNSRSEMNVSTLELGDSALYLCASSLLAETQYFGPGTRLLVL.

A single count supports this clone. The chain has TRBV10-3 and TRBJ1-2, with 7 bases identical to TRBD1. From germline, CDR1 is ENHRY and CDR2 SYGVKD. This CDR3 spans 14 amino acids. Germline trimming cut 6 bases from V and 1 base from J; bases unmatched to any gene: 5. The DNA of the CDR3 is TGTGCCATCAGCCCCGGGACAGATAACTATGGCTACACCTTC. Translating it yields CAISPGTDNYGYTF.

The V call is TRBV10-2, the J call TRBJ2-7, with D possibly matching TRBD1 (5 bases). Germline CDR1 and CDR2: WSHSY and SAAADI. This CDR3 contains 13 residues. Trimming shortened V by 8 bases and J by 5 bases, and 16 bases separated the two germline ends. The CDR3 is CASRGFDSHEQYF. The CDR3 DNA follows: TGCGCCAGCCGCGGATTCGACAGCCACGAGCAGTACTTC.

V gene TRBV19 combines with J gene TRBJ1-5; TRBD1 agrees at 7 bases. V lost 7 bases and J lost 4; bases outside the gene matches: 7. Germline loops: CDR1 LNHDA, CDR2 SQIVND (reference sequence). The CDR3 runs to 14 residues. CDR3 sequence (DNA): TGTGCCAGTATTGACAGGGCCCCAAATCAGCCCCAGCATTTT. It specifies CASIDRAPNQPQHF.

The chain recombines TRBV19 with TRBJ1-1, with 7 bases lining up with TRBD1. The germline CDR1 and CDR2 sequences are LNHDA and SQIVND (reference sequence). There are 11 residues in the CDR3. Trimming removed 6 bases from V and 9 bases from J; junction bases left unmatched: 4. The DNA of the CDR3 is TGTGCCAGTAGCCTGACAGGGAAAGCTTTCTTT. It is translated as CASSLTGKAFF.

The chain uses TRBV18 and TRBJ2-3, with TRBD2 matching 9 bases. The CDR3 covers 15 residues. Germline V lookup: CDR1 KGHSH, CDR2 LQKENI. J lost 3 bases, V lost 3 bases, and 4 bases had no gene match. As DNA, the CDR3 is TGTGCCAGCTCACCCCTAGCGGGGAGGACAGATACGCAGTATTTT. Amino acids: CASSPLAGRTDTQYF.

The chain links TRBV10-1 to TRBJ2-1, with TRBD1 as a possible D gene (6 bases). From germline, CDR1 is WNHNN and CDR2 SYGVQD (reference sequence). Trimming took off 2 bases at V and 10 bases at J, with 12 bases between the two ends. CDR3 size: 13 residues. Written as DNA, the CDR3 is TGCGCCAGCAGTGAGGGGGGCCCTAGCGAGCAGTTCTTC. Its protein product is CASSEGGPSEQFF.

V is TRBV30 and J is TRBJ1-1, with TRBD1 as a possible D gene (6 bases). The germline V and J ends were trimmed by 5 bases and 7 bases, with 8 bases remaining between them. CDR1 GTSNPN and CDR2 SVGIG come from the germline V gene (reference sequence). The CDR3 is 10 amino acids. DNA of the CDR3: TGTGCCTGGGGGACACTTGAAGCTTTCTTT. It yields the protein CAWGTLEAFF.

This clone appeared a single time. V gene TRBV5-6 combines with J gene TRBJ2-7; 8 bases fit TRBD2. V lost 6 bases and J lost 4; bases outside the gene matches: 15. The CDR3 is 16 amino acids. Germline CDR1 is SGHDT and CDR2 is YYEEEE. In DNA, the CDR3 is TGTGCCAGCACCCCGACGGTCGGGGGGGCGAGTTACGAGCAGTACTTC. This sequence encodes CASTPTVGGASYEQYF.

This chain connects TRBV18 to TRBJ1-2, with 10 bases that match TRBD1. Germline V gene sequence: CDR1 KGHSH, CDR2 LQKENI. With V trimmed by 4 bases and J by 8 bases, 10 bases remained unmatched. The CDR3 sequence is 15 residues long. CDR3 sequence reads: CASSLGQGEARGYTF. As DNA, the CDR3 is TGTGCCAGCTCACTCGGACAGGGGGAGGCCAGAGGCTACACCTTC.

The chain links TRBV27 to TRBJ1-5; 8 bases match TRBD1. CDR1 and CDR2 from the germline V gene are MNHEY and SMNVEV (reference sequence). The CDR3 covers 13 residues. The J segment lost 5 bases and the V segment lost 6 bases, leaving 3 bases of the junction unmatched. The DNA of the CDR3 is TGTGCCAGCAGCCCGGACAGGGATCAGCCCCAGCATTTT. Amino acids: CASSPDRDQPQHF.

This chain links TRBV5-1 with TRBJ2-1, with 8 nucleotides matching TRBD2. The germline CDR1 and CDR2 sequences are SGHRS and YFSETQ. Germline trimming cut 1 base from V and 6 bases from J; bases unmatched to any gene: 9. This CDR3 has 16 residues. DNA of the CDR3: TGCGCCAGCAGCTTGTTGGGTAGCGGGATTCCCAATGAGCAGTTCTTC. Amino acid sequence: CASSLLGSGIPNEQFF.

This chain joins TRBV9 and TRBJ1-1; possible D gene TRBD1, 6 bases. There are 15 residues in the CDR3. The V gene lost 3 bases and the J gene lost 1 base, with 13 bases spanning the gap. Germline lookup yields CDR1 SGDLS and CDR2 YYNGEE. CDR3 loop: CASSATGGANTEAFF. CDR3 DNA sequence: TGTGCCAGCAGCGCCACCGGGGGGGCGAACACTGAAGCTTTCTTT.

This clone appeared once. The chain carries TRBV29-1 and TRBJ2-3, with D tentatively TRBD2 (6 bases). The CDR3 sequence is 14 residues long. CDR1 and CDR2 from the germline V gene are SQVTM and ANQGSEA. V dropped 3 bases and J dropped 0 bases, with 10 bases sitting between them. The DNA of the CDR3 is TGCAGCGTTGAGCGGGGATTTAGCACAGATACGCAGTATTTT. As protein: CSVERGFSTDTQYF.

This sequence joins TRBV28 and TRBJ2-7; a weak D match, TRBD1 (6 bases). Trimming left V 1 base short and J 3 bases short, with 10 bases between. CDR3 length equals 14 residues. From germline, CDR1 is MDHEN and CDR2 SYDVKM. The DNA of the CDR3 is TGTGCCAGCAGTTTATTACAGGGAAACTACGAGCAGTACTTC. Residues: CASSLLQGNYEQYF.

The rearrangement joins TRBV15 to TRBJ2-3, with D maybe TRBD2 (6 bases). The V end was cut by 3 bases, the J end by 0 bases, with 10 bases between. CDR1 LNHNV and CDR2 YYDKDF come from the germline V gene (reference sequence). The length of the CDR3 is 15 residues. CDR3 loop: CATSSGSGSTDTQYF. The CDR3 DNA reads TGTGCCACCAGCAGTGGGAGCGGGAGCACAGATACGCAGTATTTT.

The chain uses TRBV2 and TRBJ1-2, with D possibly TRBD1 on 5 matching bases. The germline V gene encodes CDR1 SNHLY and CDR2 FYNNEI. The CDR3 is made up of 12 amino acids. The V and J ends lost 5 bases and 10 bases respectively, with 14 bases between them. The CDR3 loop reads CASSPTTDYYTF. In DNA, the CDR3 is TGTGCCAGCAGTCCAACGACAGATTACTACACCTTC.

This chain joins TRBV7-9 and TRBJ2-1, with D maybe TRBD1 (6 bases). Deletions cut 5 bases from V and 6 bases from J, with 11 bases between. Germline CDR1 reads SEHNR; CDR2 reads FQNEAQ (reference sequence). The CDR3 loop spans 13 amino acids. CDR3 in DNA: TGTGCCAGCAGCCACAGGGTGGCCAATGAGCAGTTCTTC. Its translation: CASSHRVANEQFF.

The chain uses TRBV6-5 and TRBJ1-2; 8 positions agree with TRBD1. This CDR3 has 15 residues. From germline, CDR1 is MNHEY and CDR2 SVGAGI. With V trimmed by 6 bases and J by 4 bases, 10 bases remained unmatched. The CDR3 DNA reads TGTGCCAGCAGCCTCGCCACAGGGGGGACCTATGGCTACACCTTC. Its translation: CASSLATGGTYGYTF.

This clone was seen more than once but under ten times. The rearrangement joins TRBV5-6 to TRBJ2-3; the match to TRBD1 covers 10 bases. This CDR3 contains 13 residues. V gave up 4 bases and J gave up 8 bases; unmatched junction bases: 4. The germline V gene encodes CDR1 SGHDT and CDR2 YYEEEE. In DNA, the CDR3 is TGTGCCAGCAGCCGGGACAGGGGAGCTACGCAGTATTTT. Translating it yields CASSRDRGATQYF.

The genes are TRBV4-2 and TRBJ1-4; maybe TRBD1 (5 bases). Per the germline V gene, CDR1 is LGHNA and CDR2 is YNFKEQ. This CDR3 comprises 16 residues. V lost 1 base and J 5 bases, leaving 14 bases between the germline ends. The CDR3 sequence: CASSQALGEGNEKLFF. DNA for the CDR3: TGTGCCAGCAGCCAAGCCCTGGGGGAGGGAAATGAAAAACTGTTTTTT.

The rearrangement uses TRBV27 and TRBJ1-1; D is undetermined. Germline V lookup: CDR1 MNHEY, CDR2 SMNVEV (reference sequence). The CDR3 loop spans 15 amino acids. The V gene lost 1 base and the J gene lost 1 base, with 10 bases spanning the gap. CDR3 DNA: TGTGCCAGCAGTTTATGGCCCCTCCAGAACACTGAAGCTTTCTTT. Amino acids: CASSLWPLQNTEAFF.

The chain's CDR3 is CASSIQGRRYDNSPLHF. CDR3 bases: TGTGCCAGTAGTATTCAGGGTAGGCGATACGATAATTCACCCCTCCACTTT. This chain connects TRBV19 to TRBJ1-6, with D perhaps TRBD1 (5 bases). Germline lookup yields CDR1 LNHDA and CDR2 SQIVND (reference sequence). This CDR3 has 17 amino acids. V lost 3 bases to trimming and J lost 5 bases, with 17 bases between them.